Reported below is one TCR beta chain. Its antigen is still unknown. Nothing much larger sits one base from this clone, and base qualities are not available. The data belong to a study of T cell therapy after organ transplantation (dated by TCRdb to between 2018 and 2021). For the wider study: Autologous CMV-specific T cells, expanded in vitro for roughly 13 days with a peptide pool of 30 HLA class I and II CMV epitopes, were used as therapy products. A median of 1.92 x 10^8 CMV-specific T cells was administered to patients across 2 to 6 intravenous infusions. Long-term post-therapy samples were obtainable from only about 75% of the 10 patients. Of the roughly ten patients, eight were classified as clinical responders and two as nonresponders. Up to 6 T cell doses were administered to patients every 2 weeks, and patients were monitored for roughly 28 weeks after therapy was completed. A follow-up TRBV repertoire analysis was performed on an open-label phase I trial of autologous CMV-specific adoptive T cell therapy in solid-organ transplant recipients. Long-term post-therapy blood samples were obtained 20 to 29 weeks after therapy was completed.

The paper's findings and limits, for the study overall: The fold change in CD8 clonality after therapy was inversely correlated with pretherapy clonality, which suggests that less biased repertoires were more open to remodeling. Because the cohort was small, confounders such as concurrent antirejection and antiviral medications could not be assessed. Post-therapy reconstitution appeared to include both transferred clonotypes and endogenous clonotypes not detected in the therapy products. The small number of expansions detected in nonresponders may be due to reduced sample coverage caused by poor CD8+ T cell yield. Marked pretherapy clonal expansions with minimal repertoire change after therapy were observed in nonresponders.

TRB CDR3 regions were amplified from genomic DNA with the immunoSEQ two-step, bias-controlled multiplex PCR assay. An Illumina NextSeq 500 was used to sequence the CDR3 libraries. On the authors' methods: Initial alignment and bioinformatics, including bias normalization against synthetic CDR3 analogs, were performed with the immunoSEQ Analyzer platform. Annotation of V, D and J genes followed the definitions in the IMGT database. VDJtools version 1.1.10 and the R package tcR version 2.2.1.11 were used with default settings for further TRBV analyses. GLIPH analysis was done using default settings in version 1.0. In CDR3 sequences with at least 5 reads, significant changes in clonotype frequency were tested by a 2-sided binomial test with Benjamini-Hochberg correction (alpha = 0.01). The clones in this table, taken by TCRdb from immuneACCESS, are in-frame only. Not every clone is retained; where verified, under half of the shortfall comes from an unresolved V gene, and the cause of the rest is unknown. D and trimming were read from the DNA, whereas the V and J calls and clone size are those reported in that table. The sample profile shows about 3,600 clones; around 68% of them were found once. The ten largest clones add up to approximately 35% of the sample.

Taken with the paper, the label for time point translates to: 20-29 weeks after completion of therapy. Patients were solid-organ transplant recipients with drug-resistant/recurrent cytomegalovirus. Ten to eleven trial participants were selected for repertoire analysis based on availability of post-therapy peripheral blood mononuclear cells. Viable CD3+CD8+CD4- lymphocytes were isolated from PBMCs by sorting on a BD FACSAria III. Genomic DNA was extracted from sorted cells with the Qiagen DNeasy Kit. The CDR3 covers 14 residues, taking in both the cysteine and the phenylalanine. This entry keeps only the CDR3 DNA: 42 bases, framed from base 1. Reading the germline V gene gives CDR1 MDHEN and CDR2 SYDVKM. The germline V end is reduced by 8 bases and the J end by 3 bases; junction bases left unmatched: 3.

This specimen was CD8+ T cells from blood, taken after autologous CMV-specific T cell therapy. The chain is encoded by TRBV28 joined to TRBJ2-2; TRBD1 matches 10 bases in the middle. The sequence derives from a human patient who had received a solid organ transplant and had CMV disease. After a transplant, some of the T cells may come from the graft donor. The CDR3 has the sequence CASEDRGYTGELFF. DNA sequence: TGTGCCAGCGAGGACAGGGGGTACACCGGGGAGCTGTTTTTT.